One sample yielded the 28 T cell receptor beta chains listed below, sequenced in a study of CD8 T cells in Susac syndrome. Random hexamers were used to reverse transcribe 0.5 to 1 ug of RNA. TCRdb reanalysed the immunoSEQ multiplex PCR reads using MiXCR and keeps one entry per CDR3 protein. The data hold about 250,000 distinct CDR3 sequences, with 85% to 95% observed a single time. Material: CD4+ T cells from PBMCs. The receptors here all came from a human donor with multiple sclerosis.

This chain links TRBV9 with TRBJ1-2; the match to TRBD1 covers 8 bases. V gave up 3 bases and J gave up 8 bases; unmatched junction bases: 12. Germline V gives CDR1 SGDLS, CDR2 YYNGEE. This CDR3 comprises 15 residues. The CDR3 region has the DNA TGTGCCAGCAGCGCGACAGGGGCGCCTGGTGTAGGCTACACCTTC. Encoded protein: CASSATGAPGVGYTF.

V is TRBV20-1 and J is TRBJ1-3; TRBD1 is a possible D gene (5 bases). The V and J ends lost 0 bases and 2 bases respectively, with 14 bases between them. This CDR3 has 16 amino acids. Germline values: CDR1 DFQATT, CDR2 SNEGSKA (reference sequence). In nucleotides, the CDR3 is TGCAGTGCTAGAGATCAGGGTAGAGGGGCTGGAAACACCATATATTTT. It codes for CSARDQGRGAGNTIYF.

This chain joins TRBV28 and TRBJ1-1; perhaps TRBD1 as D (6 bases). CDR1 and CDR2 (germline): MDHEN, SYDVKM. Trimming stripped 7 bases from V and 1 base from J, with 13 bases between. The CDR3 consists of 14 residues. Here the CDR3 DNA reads TGTGCCAGCATCATATCAGGGGCGAACACTGAAGCTTTCTTT. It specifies CASIISGANTEAFF. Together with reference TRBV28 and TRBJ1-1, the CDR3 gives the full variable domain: DVKVTQSSRYLVKRTGEKVFLECVQDMDHENMFWYRQDPGLGLRLIYFSYDVKMKEKGDIPEGYSVSREKKERFSLILESASTNQTSMYLCASIISGANTEAFFGQGTRLTVV.

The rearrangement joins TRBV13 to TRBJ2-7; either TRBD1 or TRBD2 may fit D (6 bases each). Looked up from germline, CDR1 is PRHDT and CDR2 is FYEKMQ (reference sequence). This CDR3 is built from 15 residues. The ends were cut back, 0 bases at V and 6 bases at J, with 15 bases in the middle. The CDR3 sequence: CASSLGGGRSVEQYF. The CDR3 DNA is TGTGCCAGCAGCTTAGGGGGGGGCCGATCGGTCGAGCAGTACTTC.

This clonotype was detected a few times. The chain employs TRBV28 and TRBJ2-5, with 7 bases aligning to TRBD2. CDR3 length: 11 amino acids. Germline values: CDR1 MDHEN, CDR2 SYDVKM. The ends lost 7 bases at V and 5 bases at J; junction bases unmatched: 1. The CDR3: CASTGGETQYF. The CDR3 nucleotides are TGTGCCAGCACCGGGGGGGAGACCCAGTACTTC.

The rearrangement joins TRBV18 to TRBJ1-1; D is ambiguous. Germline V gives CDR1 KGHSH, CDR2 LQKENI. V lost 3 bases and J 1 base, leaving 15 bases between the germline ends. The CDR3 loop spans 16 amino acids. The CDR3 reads CASSPNSLKANTEAFF. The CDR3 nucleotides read TGTGCCAGCTCACCTAACAGCCTTAAGGCGAACACTGAAGCTTTCTTT.

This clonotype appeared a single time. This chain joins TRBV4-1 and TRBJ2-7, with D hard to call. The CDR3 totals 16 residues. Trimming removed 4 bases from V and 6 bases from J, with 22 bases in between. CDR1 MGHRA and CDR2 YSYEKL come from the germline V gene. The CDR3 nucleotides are TGCGCCAGCAGCCCGAGTCCGGACCCGAGGCTGGGCGAGCAGTACTTC. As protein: CASSPSPDPRLGEQYF.

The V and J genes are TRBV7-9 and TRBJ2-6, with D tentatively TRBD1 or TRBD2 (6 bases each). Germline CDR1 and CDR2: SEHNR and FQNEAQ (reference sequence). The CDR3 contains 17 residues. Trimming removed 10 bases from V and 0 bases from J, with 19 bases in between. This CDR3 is CAITRIQGGSGANVLTF. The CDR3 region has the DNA TGTGCCATCACCAGGATACAGGGAGGCTCTGGGGCCAACGTCCTGACTTTC. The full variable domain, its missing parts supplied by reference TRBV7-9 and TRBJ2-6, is DTGVSQNPRHKITKRGQNVTFRCDPISEHNRLYWYRQTLGQGPEFLTYFQNEAQLEKSRLLSDRFSAERPKGSFSTLEIQRTEQGDSAMYLCAITRIQGGSGANVLTFGAGSRLTVL.

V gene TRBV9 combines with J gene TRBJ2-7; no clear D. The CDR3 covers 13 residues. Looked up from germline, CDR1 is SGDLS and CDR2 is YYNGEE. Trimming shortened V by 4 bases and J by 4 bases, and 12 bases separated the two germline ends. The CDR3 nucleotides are TGTGCCAGCAGCCCGCGCGGCCTTTACGAGCAGTACTTC. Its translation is CASSPRGLYEQYF.

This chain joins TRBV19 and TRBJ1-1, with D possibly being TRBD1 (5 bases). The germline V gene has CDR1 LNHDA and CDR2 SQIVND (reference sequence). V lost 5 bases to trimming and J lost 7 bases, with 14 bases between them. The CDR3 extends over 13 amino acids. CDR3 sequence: CASSRGDGSEAFF. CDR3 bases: TGTGCCAGTAGTCGGGGGGACGGGAGTGAAGCTTTCTTT.

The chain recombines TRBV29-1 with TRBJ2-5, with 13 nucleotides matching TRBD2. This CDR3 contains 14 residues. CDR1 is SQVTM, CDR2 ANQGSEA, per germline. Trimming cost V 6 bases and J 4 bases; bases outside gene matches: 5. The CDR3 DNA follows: TGCAGCGTCGGACTAGCGGGAGCTGCAGAGACCCAGTACTTC. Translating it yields CSVGLAGAAETQYF.

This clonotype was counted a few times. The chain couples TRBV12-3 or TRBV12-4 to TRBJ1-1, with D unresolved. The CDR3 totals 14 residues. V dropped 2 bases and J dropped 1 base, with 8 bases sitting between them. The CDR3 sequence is CASSLPPPNTEAFF. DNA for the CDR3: TGTGCCAGCAGTTTACCCCCCCCGAACACTGAAGCTTTCTTT.

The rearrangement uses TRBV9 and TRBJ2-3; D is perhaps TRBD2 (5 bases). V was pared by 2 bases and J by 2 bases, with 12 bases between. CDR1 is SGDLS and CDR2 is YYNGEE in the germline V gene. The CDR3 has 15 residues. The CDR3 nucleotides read TGTGCCAGCAGCGTCGGGGTGGTCCACACAGATACGCAGTATTTT. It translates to CASSVGVVHTDTQYF.

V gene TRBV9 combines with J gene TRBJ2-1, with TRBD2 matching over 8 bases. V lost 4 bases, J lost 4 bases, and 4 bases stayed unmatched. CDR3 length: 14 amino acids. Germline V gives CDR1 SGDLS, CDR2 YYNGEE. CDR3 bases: TGTGCCAGCAGCCTTAGCGGGACATACAATGAGCAGTTCTTC. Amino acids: CASSLSGTYNEQFF.

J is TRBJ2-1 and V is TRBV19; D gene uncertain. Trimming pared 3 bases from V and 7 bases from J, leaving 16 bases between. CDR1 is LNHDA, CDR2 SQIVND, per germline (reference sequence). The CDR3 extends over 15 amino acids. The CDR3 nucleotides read TGTGCCAGTAGTATGGGTTCAGCTATTAGGAATGAGCAGTTCTTC. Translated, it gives CASSMGSAIRNEQFF.

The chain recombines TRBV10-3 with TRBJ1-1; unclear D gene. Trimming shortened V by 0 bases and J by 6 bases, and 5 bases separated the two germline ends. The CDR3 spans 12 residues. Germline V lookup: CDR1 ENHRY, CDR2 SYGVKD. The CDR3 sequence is CAISESKAEAFF. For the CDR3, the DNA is TGTGCCATCAGTGAGTCGAAGGCTGAAGCTTTCTTT.

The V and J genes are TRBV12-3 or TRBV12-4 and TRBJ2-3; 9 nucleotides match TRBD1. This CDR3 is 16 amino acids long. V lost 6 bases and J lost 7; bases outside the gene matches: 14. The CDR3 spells CASSRDSGTGQHTQYF. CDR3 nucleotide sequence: TGTGCCAGCAGCCGTGACTCCGGGACAGGGCAACATACGCAGTATTTT.

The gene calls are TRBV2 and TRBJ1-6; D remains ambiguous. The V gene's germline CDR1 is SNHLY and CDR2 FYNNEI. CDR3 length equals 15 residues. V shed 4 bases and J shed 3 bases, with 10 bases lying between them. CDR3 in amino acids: CASSGEGGYNSPLHF. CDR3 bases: TGTGCCAGCAGTGGCGAGGGCGGCTATAATTCACCCCTCCACTTT. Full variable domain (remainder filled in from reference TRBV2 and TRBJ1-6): EPEVTQTPSHQVTQMGQEVILRCVPISNHLYFYWYRQILGQKVEFLVSFYNNEISEKSEIFDDQFSVERPDGSNFTLKIRSTKLEDSAMYFCASSGEGGYNSPLHFGNGTRLTVT.

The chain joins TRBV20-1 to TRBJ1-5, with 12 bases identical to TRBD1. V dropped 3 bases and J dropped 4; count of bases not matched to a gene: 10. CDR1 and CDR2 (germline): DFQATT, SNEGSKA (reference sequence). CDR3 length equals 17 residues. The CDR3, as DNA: TGCAGTGCTAGCACCTCGGGGGACAGGGGGCCTAATCAGCCCCAGCATTTT. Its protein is CSASTSGDRGPNQPQHF.

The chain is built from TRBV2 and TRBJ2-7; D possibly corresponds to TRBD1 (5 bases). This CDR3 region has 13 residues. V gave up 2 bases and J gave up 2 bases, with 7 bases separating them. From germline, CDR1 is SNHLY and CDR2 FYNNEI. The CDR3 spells CASSEQGPYEQYV. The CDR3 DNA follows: TGTGCCAGCAGTGAACAGGGCCCCTACGAGCAGTACGTC.

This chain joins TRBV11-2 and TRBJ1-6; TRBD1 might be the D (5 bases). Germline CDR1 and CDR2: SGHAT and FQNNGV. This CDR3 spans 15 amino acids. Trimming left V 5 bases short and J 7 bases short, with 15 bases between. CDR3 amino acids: CASSLPGRVNSPLHF. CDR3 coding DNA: TGTGCCAGCAGCCTTCCGGGACGGGTAAATTCACCCCTCCACTTT.

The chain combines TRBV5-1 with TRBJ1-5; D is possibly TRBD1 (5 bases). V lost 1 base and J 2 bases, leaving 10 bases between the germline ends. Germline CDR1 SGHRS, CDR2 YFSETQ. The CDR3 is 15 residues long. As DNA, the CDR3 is TGCGCCAGCAGCTTGTCAGGGCAGGGCAATCAGCCCCAGCATTTT. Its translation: CASSLSGQGNQPQHF.

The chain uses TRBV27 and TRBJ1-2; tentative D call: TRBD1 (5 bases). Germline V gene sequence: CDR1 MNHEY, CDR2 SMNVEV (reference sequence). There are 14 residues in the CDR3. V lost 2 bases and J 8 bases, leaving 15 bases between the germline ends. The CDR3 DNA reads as TGTGCCAGCAGTTTACGGGGCGGCCGATCAGGCTACACCTTC. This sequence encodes CASSLRGGRSGYTF.

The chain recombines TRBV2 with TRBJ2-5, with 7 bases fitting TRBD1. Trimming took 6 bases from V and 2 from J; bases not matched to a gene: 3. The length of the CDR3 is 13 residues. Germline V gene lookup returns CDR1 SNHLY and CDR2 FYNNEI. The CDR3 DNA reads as TGTGCCAGCAGAGGGACAGATCAAGAGACCCAGTACTTC. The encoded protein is CASRGTDQETQYF. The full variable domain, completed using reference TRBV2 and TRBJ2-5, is EPEVTQTPSHQVTQMGQEVILRCVPISNHLYFYWYRQILGQKVEFLVSFYNNEISEKSEIFDDQFSVERPDGSNFTLKIRSTKLEDSAMYFCASRGTDQETQYFGPGTRLLVL.

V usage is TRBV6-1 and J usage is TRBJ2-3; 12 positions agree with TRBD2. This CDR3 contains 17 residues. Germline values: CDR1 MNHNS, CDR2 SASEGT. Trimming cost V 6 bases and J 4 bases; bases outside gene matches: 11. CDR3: CASSPGTSGFRADTQYF. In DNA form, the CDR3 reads TGTGCCAGCAGCCCAGGGACTAGCGGGTTCCGTGCAGATACGCAGTATTTT.

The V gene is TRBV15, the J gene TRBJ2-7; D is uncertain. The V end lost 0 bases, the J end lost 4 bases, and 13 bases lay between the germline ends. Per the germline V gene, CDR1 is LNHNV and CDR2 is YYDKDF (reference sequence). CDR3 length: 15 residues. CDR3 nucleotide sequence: TGTGCCACCAGCAGAGATTTAAGTCAGGTGTACGAGCAGTACTTC. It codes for CATSRDLSQVYEQYF. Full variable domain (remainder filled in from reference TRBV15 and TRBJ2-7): DAMVIQNPRYQVTQFGKPVTLSCSQTLNHNVMYWYQQKSSQAPKLLFHYYDKDFNNEADTPDNFQSRRPNTSFCFLDIRSPGLGDTAMYLCATSRDLSQVYEQYFGPGTRLTVT.

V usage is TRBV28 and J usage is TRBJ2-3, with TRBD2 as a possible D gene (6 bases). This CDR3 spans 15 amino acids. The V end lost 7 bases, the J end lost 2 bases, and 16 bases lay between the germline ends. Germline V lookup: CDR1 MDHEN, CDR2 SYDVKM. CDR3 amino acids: CASTSRRGLTDTQYF. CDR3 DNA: TGTGCCAGCACCTCCCGGAGGGGTCTCACAGATACGCAGTATTTT.

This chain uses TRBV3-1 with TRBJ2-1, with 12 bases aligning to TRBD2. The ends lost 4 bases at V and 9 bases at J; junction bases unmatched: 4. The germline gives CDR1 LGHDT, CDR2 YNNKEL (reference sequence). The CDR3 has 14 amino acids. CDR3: CASSLTSGGSEQFF. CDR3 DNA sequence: TGTGCCAGCAGCCTTACTAGCGGGGGGAGTGAGCAGTTCTTC.